This is a list of T cell receptor beta chains from one sample in a study of cytomegalovirus exposure and HLA in healthy donors. The assay was immunoSEQ multiplex PCR, and TCRdb's table has in-frame clones only and misses some. The table shows around 200,000 clones, with nearly 80% occurring only once. Sample: PBMCs. The receptor source for this set is a male donor in good health and CMV-seronegative. The CDR3 runs from the conserved cysteine through the conserved F or W. A D gene is named only where the DNA matches it firmly. Clone size is stated in some rows and not others, as once, few, many or a class when expanded.

V gene	clone size	D gene	J gene	CDR3 DNA	CDR3 protein
TRBV5-1	NA	TRBD1	TRBJ1-1	TGCGCCAGCAGCTGGAGGGACAGGTCAAGGGACACTGAAGCTTTCTTT	CASSWRDRSRDTEAFF
TRBV2	NA	TRBD1	TRBJ2-2	TGTGCCAGCATGCTAATAGCGCAGGGGGCAGGAACCGGGGAGCTGTTTTTT	CASMLIAQGAGTGELFF
TRBV5-5	NA	TRBD1	TRBJ2-1	TGTGCCAGCAGCTACCCCTCCGGGACAGCTTCCTACAATGAGCAGTTCTTC	CASSYPSGTASYNEQFF
TRBV6-5	NA	NA	TRBJ2-7	TGTGCCAGCAGTGGAACAGCCCCGGGGAGAAGGAGGCAGTACTTC	CASSGTAPGRRRQYF
TRBV5-5	NA	NA	TRBJ2-3	TGTGCCAGCAGCTTCCCGGATACCGGGAGCACAGATACGCAGTATTTT	CASSFPDTGSTDTQYF
TRBV5-1	NA	TRBD2	TRBJ2-3	TGCGCCAGCAGTAAGGACTCCGCGGGAGTTGCGCAGTATTTT	CASSKDSAGVAQYF
TRBV4-1	NA	TRBD1	TRBJ2-1	TGCGCCAGCAGCCAAGTAGGACAGGGGAGGGTCAATGAGCAGTTCTTC	CASSQVGQGRVNEQFF
TRBV6-6	NA	NA	TRBJ1-5	TGTGCCAGCAGTTACTCTCCCGTTAGCAATCAGCCCCAGCATTTT	CASSYSPVSNQPQHF
TRBV29-1	NA	TRBD2	TRBJ2-1	TGCAGCGTTGGCGGGCTAGCGGGGGGCCAAACCTACAATGAGCAGTTCTTC	CSVGGLAGGQTYNEQFF
TRBV28	NA	TRBD1	TRBJ2-7	TGTGCCAGCAGTTCTCCGGGACAGGGACCGGGGGAGCAGTACTTC	CASSSPGQGPGEQYF
TRBV4-3	NA	TRBD1	TRBJ2-3	TGCGCCAGCAGCCAACAGGGGGCCACAGATACGCAGTATTTT	CASSQQGATDTQYF
TRBV9	once	TRBD2	TRBJ2-7	TGTGCCAGCAGCGTAGGGGGGGGTACGGACGAGCAGTACTTC	CASSVGGGTDEQYF
TRBV30	NA	TRBD1	TRBJ1-3	TGTGCCTGGAGACCGGGACAGGGGGCCCCGAGCTCTGGAAACACCATATATTTT	CAWRPGQGAPSSGNTIYF
TRBV9	NA	TRBD2	TRBJ2-3	TGTGCCAGCAGCCTTTGGAACGGGAGGGGCACAGATACGCAGTATTTT	CASSLWNGRGTDTQYF
TRBV30	NA	TRBD2	TRBJ2-1	TGTGCCTGGGGAGCGGGAGTGTCCTACAATGAGCAGTTCTTC	CAWGAGVSYNEQFF
TRBV11-3	NA	NA	TRBJ2-1	TGTGCCAGCAGCTCGTCAAAGACAGTTTACAATGAGCAGTTCTTC	CASSSSKTVYNEQFF
TRBV4-3	NA	NA	TRBJ1-2	TGCGCCAGCAGCCAAGCCCCAGGATCAGGCCATGGCTACACCTTC	CASSQAPGSGHGYTF
TRBV7-2	NA	TRBD2	TRBJ2-1	TGTGCCAGCAGCTTAGTAAGGGAGGGGCGGTTTGAGCAGTTCTTC	CASSLVREGRFEQFF
TRBV7-9	few	TRBD1	TRBJ2-7	TGTGCCAGCAGCTCACTACAAGACAGGGTCGAGCAGTACTTC	CASSSLQDRVEQYF
TRBV7-2	NA	NA	TRBJ2-7	TGTGCCAGCAGCTTAGAAACTAACTACGAGCAGTACTTC	CASSLETNYEQYF
TRBV11-1	NA	NA	TRBJ1-1	TGTGCCAGCAGCTTTGAGGGAACTGAAGCTTTCTTT	CASSFEGTEAFF
TRBV2	NA	TRBD2	TRBJ2-3	TGTGCCAGCAAGCGGCGGGCAGGGTGGACTAGCGGGAACACAGATACGCAGTATTTT	CASKRRAGWTSGNTDTQYF
TRBV6-6	few	NA	TRBJ1-1	TGTGCCAGCAGTTACTTAGAGAACACTGAAGCTTTCTTT	CASSYLENTEAFF
TRBV4-1	NA	NA	TRBJ1-3	TGCGCCAGCAGCCAAGATCCCAGGGCAAACACCATATATTTT	CASSQDPRANTIYF
TRBV2	NA	TRBD2	TRBJ2-1	TGTGCCAGCAGTGAGGGACTAGCGAATGAGCAGTTCTTC	CASSEGLANEQFF
TRBV2	NA	TRBD1	TRBJ1-1	TGTGCCAGCCCCCTCAGGACAGGGCAAACTGAAGCTTTCTTT	CASPLRTGQTEAFF
TRBV19	once	NA	TRBJ2-5	TGTGCCAGTAGTATCTTCCCAGGGGGGTCTCAAGAGACCCAGTACTTC	CASSIFPGGSQETQYF
TRBV6-5	NA	TRBD1	TRBJ1-1	TGTGCCAGCAGTTACGGGACAGCGAACACTGAAGCTTTCTTT	CASSYGTANTEAFF
TRBV4-1	few	NA	TRBJ2-5	TGCGCCAGCAGCTTCAGGAGGTACGAGACCCAGTACTTC	CASSFRRYETQYF
TRBV6-5	NA	NA	TRBJ2-7	TGTGCCAGCAGTTTACAGGGGGGGACCTACGAGCAGTACTTC	CASSLQGGTYEQYF
TRBV15	few	TRBD2	TRBJ2-5	TGTGCCACCAGCCTAGTAAACTCCGGGACTAGCGAATTAATTTCACAAGAGACCCAGTACTTC	CATSLVNSGTSELISQETQYF
TRBV5-1	NA	NA	TRBJ1-3	TGCGCCAGCCAAATTCAGGGTCCCCCCTCTGGAAACACCATATATTTT	CASQIQGPPSGNTIYF
TRBV30	NA	TRBD2	TRBJ2-3	TGTGCCTGGAGTGGGTTAGCGGGGGGGATGCAGTATTTT	CAWSGLAGGMQYF
TRBV5-1	NA	NA	TRBJ2-7	TGCGCCAGCAGCTCTATTAAACGCTACGAGCAGTACTTC	CASSSIKRYEQYF
TRBV7-4	once	TRBD1	TRBJ1-4	TGTGCCAGCAGCCTAAGGGGGCCTAATGAAAAACTGTTTTTT	CASSLRGPNEKLFF
TRBV7-9	NA	TRBD2	TRBJ2-7	TGTGCCAGCACCTTCCCGGGACTAGCGGGAGTACCAGGGTGGGAGCAGTACTTC	CASTFPGLAGVPGWEQYF
TRBV4-3	NA	NA	TRBJ2-1	TGCGCCAGCAGCCGGGGGACTGGCTACAATGAGCAGTTCTTC	CASSRGTGYNEQFF
TRBV11-3	once	TRBD2	TRBJ2-1	TGTGCCAGCAGCTATCGCGGGGCTAGCGGAGCCGTCTACAATGAGCAGTTCTTC	CASSYRGASGAVYNEQFF
TRBV5-4	NA	TRBD1	TRBJ2-1	TGTGCCACGGCCGACAGGGCCTTCAACAATGAGCAGTTCTTC	CATADRAFNNEQFF
TRBV9	once	NA	TRBJ1-4	TGTGCCAGCAGCGACAGGAGAGGTACTAATGAAAAACTGTTTTTT	CASSDRRGTNEKLFF
TRBV18	NA	NA	TRBJ1-4	TGTGCCAGCTCACCCCTTCGTCCCGCAACTAATGAAAAACTGTTTTTT	CASSPLRPATNEKLFF
TRBV23-1	NA	TRBD2	TRBJ2-1	TGCGCCAGCAGTCGGCAGGTTGGGCGGGAGACGCCCTACAATGAGCAGTTCTTC	CASSRQVGRETPYNEQFF
TRBV6-5	NA	TRBD2	TRBJ2-5	TGTGCCAGCAGTTATCACACTAGCGGAGAGACCCAGTACTTC	CASSYHTSGETQYF
TRBV4-3	NA	TRBD2	TRBJ2-5	TGCGCCAGCAGCCTTTCGGGGGGGGCCGGGGAGACCCAGTACTTC	CASSLSGGAGETQYF
TRBV9	NA	NA	TRBJ2-3	TGTGCCAGCAGCGTAGAGGGAAGCGGGAGCACAGATACGCAGTATTTT	CASSVEGSGSTDTQYF